These T cell receptor beta chains were read from a single sample in a study of graft-versus-host responses after intestinal transplantation. Sequencing was performed with immunoSEQ multiplex PCR; in TCRdb, only in-frame clones are kept and a portion is missing. The sample includes under 20,000 clones, about two fifths of them seen just once. The input for sequencing was alloreactive CD8+ T cells from a mixed lymphocyte reaction culture, taken before intestinal transplant. Receptors originate from a human patient who received an intestinal transplant. CDR3s include the opening cysteine and the closing phenylalanine or tryptophan. The order of the fields is J gene, D gene, V gene, clone size, CDR3 DNA, CDR3 protein. A D gene is named only where the DNA matches it firmly. Size values are once, few and many counts, or a class for expanded clones, and some rows have none.

>TRBJ2-4|NA|TRBV15|few
TGTGCCACCAGCGGAGTTCCCGGTGGAGCCAAAAACATTCAGTACTTC
CATSGVPGGAKNIQYF
>TRBJ1-2|NA|TRBV25-1|medium-sized
TGTGCCAGCAGTGAAAAGTCATATGCCTGCTATGGCTACACCTTC
CASSEKSYACYGYTF
>TRBJ2-4|NA|TRBV2|NA
TGTGCCAGCAGGGAGTTGTTAGTGTTAGCCAAAAACATTCAGTACTTC
CASRELLVLAKNIQYF
>TRBJ1-2|NA|TRBV11-2|few
TGTGCCAGCAGCTTAGTCGGTACCTCTTATGGCTACACCTTC
CASSLVGTSYGYTF
>TRBJ2-1|NA|TRBV7-9|NA
TGTGCCAGCAGTTCAACGTCCGTCTTCGATGAGCAGTTCTTC
CASSSTSVFDEQFF
>TRBJ1-2|NA|TRBV5-1|NA
TGCGCCAGCAGCTTCTCCGGGTTTAGCTACACCTTC
CASSFSGFSYTF
>TRBJ1-1|NA|TRBV2|few
TGTGCCAGCAGTGAGGTAGGGGTGCCGAACACTGAAGCTTTCTTT
CASSEVGVPNTEAFF
>TRBJ1-2|TRBD1|TRBV6-6|few
TGTGCCAGCAGTTCCTTAGACAGGGCCCGGGGCTACACCTTC
CASSSLDRARGYTF
>TRBJ1-4|NA|TRBV19|medium-sized
TGTGCCAGTAGTGTAGAGACAACTAATGAAAAACTGTTTTTT
CASSVETTNEKLFF
>TRBJ2-7|TRBD1|TRBV6-6|few
TGTGCCAGCAGTACCTACAGGGGTAGAAGTTCCTACGAGCAGTACTTC
CASSTYRGRSSYEQYF
>TRBJ2-3|NA|TRBV7-3|NA
TGTGCCAGCAGCTTCCCCCCTGGCACAGATACGCAGTATTTT
CASSFPPGTDTQYF
>TRBJ1-1|NA|TRBV18|NA
TGTGCCCCACAAGAGGGAGAATGGACTGAAGCTTTCTTT
CAPQEGEWTEAFF
>TRBJ2-1|NA|TRBV19|NA
TGTGCCAGTAGTATAGTGGCGGGATCGACGGTTTTGTATGAGCAGTTCTTC
CASSIVAGSTVLYEQFF
>TRBJ1-5|TRBD1|TRBV18|NA
TGTGCCAGCTCACCGCGACAGGGGGGGCTTCAGCCCCAGCATTTT
CASSPRQGGLQPQHF
>TRBJ2-7|TRBD2|TRBV4-1|NA
TGCGCCAGCAGCCAAGGTCGACTAGCGGGTCACTACGAGCAGTACTTC
CASSQGRLAGHYEQYF
>TRBJ2-1|NA|TRBV6-5|NA
TGTGCCAGCAGTTACCGGGACTGGCGCTACAATGAGCAGTTCTTC
CASSYRDWRYNEQFF
>TRBJ1-2|TRBD1|TRBV7-9|NA
TGTGCCAGCAGCCTACGGACAGGGAAGCGCGGCTACACCTTC
CASSLRTGKRGYTF
>TRBJ2-1|TRBD2|TRBV10-1|NA
TGCGCCAGCAGGTCCGGGACTAGCGAAAACAATGAGCAGTTCTTC
CASRSGTSENNEQFF
>TRBJ1-2|NA|TRBV9|few
TGTGCCAGCAGCGTAGGGGGGAACGAAAGATGGGGCTATGGCTACACCTTC
CASSVGGNERWGYGYTF
>TRBJ2-3|NA|TRBV27|NA
TGTGCCAGCAGTTTGGGGGGTTCCACAGATACGCAGTATTTT
CASSLGGSTDTQYF
>TRBJ2-3|NA|TRBV2|NA
TGTGCCAGCAGTGAAGAGGGGTTTAACACAGATACGCAGTATTTT
CASSEEGFNTDTQYF
>TRBJ1-3|TRBD1|TRBV6-5|NA
TGTGCCGCGGGACAGGCTAGAATTCGAGGAAACACCATATATTTT
CAAGQARIRGNTIYF
>TRBJ2-1|NA|TRBV27|medium-sized
TGTGCCAGCATGACTCTAGCGCACAATGAGCAGTTCTTC
CASMTLAHNEQFF
>TRBJ1-5|NA|TRBV5-4|NA
TGTGCCAGCAGCTTGGGAGGGACGGAGGAGATGAATCAGCCCCAGCATTTT
CASSLGGTEEMNQPQHF
>TRBJ2-7|TRBD1|TRBV6-6|NA
TGTGCCAGCAGTTACGGACAGGGGGACGAGCAGTACTTC
CASSYGQGDEQYF
>TRBJ2-3|TRBD2|TRBV6-5|NA
TGTGCCAGCAGTTACGGTGCTGCGGGAGGATCAGATACGCAGTATTTT
CASSYGAAGGSDTQYF
>TRBJ2-4|NA|TRBV9|NA
TGTGCCAGCAGCGGAATGCTAGGGGAAAACATTCAGTACTTC
CASSGMLGENIQYF
>TRBJ2-3|NA|TRBV6-1|few
TGTGCCAGCAGTGAATCGATTAGCGGCGCGACAGATACGCAGTATTTT
CASSESISGATDTQYF
>TRBJ1-5|NA|TRBV21-1|NA
TGTGCCAGCAGCATGAACAGGGCCAAGCAGCCCCAGCATTTT
CASSMNRAKQPQHF
>TRBJ2-1|NA|TRBV4-1|NA
TGCGCCAGCAGCCAAGATAGGGCTGCATACAATGAGCAGTTCTTC
CASSQDRAAYNEQFF
>TRBJ2-1|NA|TRBV4-1|medium-sized
TGCGCCAGCAGCCAAGATCCGAATCCCGGCGATGAGCAGTTCTTC
CASSQDPNPGDEQFF
>TRBJ2-1|TRBD2|TRBV6-5|few
TGTGCCAGCGGACTAGCGGGCAATGAGCAGTTCTTC
CASGLAGNEQFF
>TRBJ2-6|NA|TRBV7-2|NA
TGTGCCAGCAGCTCGGCGTCCAGAGGACGACAAAGTCGGGCCAACGTCCTGACTTTC
CASSSASRGRQSRANVLTF
>TRBJ2-1|TRBD2|TRBV13|NA
TGTGCCAGCAGCTTGCGGGACTACCCTAATGAGCAGTTCTTC
CASSLRDYPNEQFF
>TRBJ1-1|NA|TRBV10-3|few
TGTGCCATCAGAATGAGGAGGAGGGACACTGAAGCTTTCTTT
CAIRMRRRDTEAFF
>TRBJ2-7|NA|TRBV28|few
TGTGCCAGCAGTTTATATTGGCCCTACGAGCAGTACTTC
CASSLYWPYEQYF
>TRBJ2-7|TRBD1|TRBV6-1|medium-sized
TGTGCCAGCAGTTCGACAGGGACCTACGAGCAGTACTTC
CASSSTGTYEQYF
>TRBJ2-1|NA|TRBV4-1|few
TGCGCCAGCAGCCAAATTGGCGGGCCCTACAATGAGCAGTTCTTC
CASSQIGGPYNEQFF
>TRBJ2-1|NA|TRBV5-1|NA
TGCGCCAGCAGCTTTGGGACCTCCGTCCATGAGCAGTTCTTC
CASSFGTSVHEQFF
>TRBJ2-5|NA|TRBV28|NA
NA
CASSSSGQDSQETQYF
>TRBJ2-7|TRBD2|TRBV4-1|NA
TGCGCCAGCAGCCAACAAGGCCCCTGGACTAGCTACGAGCAGTACTTC
CASSQQGPWTSYEQYF
>TRBJ2-7|TRBD2|TRBV5-1|once
TGCGCCAGCAGCTTGGCAAGCGGGAGGTACTCCTACGAGCAGTACTTC
CASSLASGRYSYEQYF
>TRBJ2-7|NA|TRBV19|medium-sized
TGTGCCAGTAGTACTATGGGTCAGGGCTTCTTGGTCGAGCAGTACTTC
CASSTMGQGFLVEQYF
>TRBJ1-2|TRBD1|TRBV5-8|NA
TGTGCCAGCAGCTTTACGACAGGGGGCGATGGCTACACCTTC
CASSFTTGGDGYTF
>TRBJ2-3|NA|TRBV18|NA
TGTGCCAGCTCGCCCTTGGTGAATACGCAGTATTTT
CASSPLVNTQYF
>TRBJ2-5|NA|TRBV5-5|few
TGTGCCAGCAGCGCCCCGTTATTCCAAGAGACCCAGTACTTC
CASSAPLFQETQYF
>TRBJ2-1|NA|TRBV7-6|NA
TGTGCCAGCAGCTTAGTTTCTAGCGTTATGTACAATGAGCAGTTCTTC
CASSLVSSVMYNEQFF
>TRBJ2-1|TRBD2|TRBV9|NA
TGTGCCAGCAGCGTAGCGGGACTAGCGGACTTATACAATGAGCAGTTCTTC
CASSVAGLADLYNEQFF
>TRBJ2-3|NA|TRBV2|few
TGTGCCAGCTTCGGGACTTACACAGATACGCAGTATTTT
CASFGTYTDTQYF
>TRBJ1-2|NA|TRBV7-3|few
TGTGCCAGCAGCACCGACTCTAGAGACAACTATGGCTACACCTTC
CASSTDSRDNYGYTF